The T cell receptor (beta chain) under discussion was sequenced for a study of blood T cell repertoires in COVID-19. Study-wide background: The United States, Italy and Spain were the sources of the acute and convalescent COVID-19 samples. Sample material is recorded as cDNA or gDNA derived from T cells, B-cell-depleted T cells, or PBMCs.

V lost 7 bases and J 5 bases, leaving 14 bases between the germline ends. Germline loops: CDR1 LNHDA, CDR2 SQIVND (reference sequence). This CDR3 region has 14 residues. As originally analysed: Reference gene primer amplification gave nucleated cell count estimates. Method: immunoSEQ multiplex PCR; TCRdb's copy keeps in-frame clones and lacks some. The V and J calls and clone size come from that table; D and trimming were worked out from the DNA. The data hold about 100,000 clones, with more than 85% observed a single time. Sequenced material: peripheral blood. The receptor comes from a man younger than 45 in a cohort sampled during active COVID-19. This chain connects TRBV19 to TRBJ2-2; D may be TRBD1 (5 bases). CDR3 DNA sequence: TGTGCCAGTACAGGGTACGATGAGACCGGGGAGCTGTTTTTT. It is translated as CASTGYDETGELFF.